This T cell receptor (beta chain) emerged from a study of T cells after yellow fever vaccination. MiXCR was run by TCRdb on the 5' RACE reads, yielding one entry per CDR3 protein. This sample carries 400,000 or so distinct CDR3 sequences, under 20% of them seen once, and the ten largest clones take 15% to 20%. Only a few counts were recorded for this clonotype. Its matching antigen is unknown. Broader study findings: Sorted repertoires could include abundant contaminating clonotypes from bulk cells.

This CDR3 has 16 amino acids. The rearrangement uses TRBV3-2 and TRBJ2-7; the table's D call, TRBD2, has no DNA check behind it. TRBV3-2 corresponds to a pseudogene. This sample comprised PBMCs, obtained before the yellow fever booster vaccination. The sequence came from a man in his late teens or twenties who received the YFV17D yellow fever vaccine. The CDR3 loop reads CASSQDPGLAFYEQYV. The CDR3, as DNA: TGTGCCAGCAGCCAAGATCCGGGACTAGCATTCTACGAGCAGTACGTC.